This T cell receptor beta chain came from a study of coeliac disease (dated by TCRdb to between 2021 and 2022). About the investigation overall: Coeliac patients were classed as newly diagnosed active disease, refractory coeliac disease type I, or disease controlled by a gluten-free diet. Of the roughly 30 patients in the full study, around 22 had coeliac disease confirmed by serology and 8 were controls with non-small intestinal disorders. High-resolution HLA typing was unavailable, so biased TRBV7-2 usage was queried as a proof of principle. TRB sequencing succeeded for samples from around 27 subjects, including about two dozen paired bulk unsorted intraepithelial and lamina propria cell samples. Small intestinal lymphocyte fractions from coeliac and non-coeliac patients were analysed in the study using next-generation sequencing of rearranged TRB and TRG CDR3 regions. The study was aimed at characterising TR repertoires of small intestinal T cells in active, refractory type I and gluten-free-diet-treated coeliac disease.

The library was built by means of the immunoSEQ multiplex PCR assay. Using reverse primers that targeted J gene segments together with forward primers that targeted V gene segments, the TR loci were amplified in a multiplexed PCR. The Illumina HiSeq System was used to sequence the amplified CDR3 regions. The study's own analysis went as follows. A nearest-neighbour algorithm merged closely related reads to remove PCR and sequencing errors and collapse data into unique sequences. Repertoires were summarised in terms of clonality and T cell density, with T cell density defined as TR molecules per amount of genomic DNA input. CDR3 amino acid sequences present in at least 80% of unsorted samples were defined as public TRs and were then tested for differential abundance between coeliac and control samples. Every lamina propria sample was searched for matches to a list of 218 published gliadin-specific TRB sequences. Disease-group differences in clonality and density were tested with Kruskal-Wallis tests followed by Dunn post-tests. TCRdb's version of the immuneACCESS table is confined to in-frame rearrangements and falls short of the full clone set. An unresolved V gene accounts for under half of the shortfall where checked; the remainder is of unknown origin. V, J and clone size were drawn from that table, and D and trimming were deduced from the DNA. The sample records 6,000 to 7,000 clones, around 68% of which are singletons. About 20% of the sample belongs to the ten largest clones.

The full study reports these points: Published gliadin-specific TRB sequences turned up in about 50% of the 18 coeliac lamina propria samples, compared with only 1 of 6 controls. The approach was considered by the authors to be unsuitable for unbiased detection of gliadin-specific T cells, as gliadin-specific T cells are scarce and rarely shared between patients. High-purity fractions were not obtained when intraepithelial cells were separated from lamina propria cells, so cross-contamination between compartments was possible. TRB repertoires were found to be largely private, with most amino acid sequences unique to one sample, and no significant difference in V-gene usage was found between disease groups. TRB and TRG repertoires of active coeliac intraepithelial and lamina propria samples showed lower clonality than controls, suggesting recruitment of diverse T cells.

To note about this clone: Its binding antigen is unknown. It has no much larger one-base neighbor in the sample; base qualities were not kept.

Cells were frozen in aliquots of 500,000 in DMSO/FBS in liquid nitrogen, and a single aliquot from each fraction was used for sequencing. All 30 or so patients in the study underwent endoscopy and small intestinal biopsy. Once intraepithelial cells had been isolated, the leftover biopsy tissue was digested with collagenase to release lamina propria cells. Genomic DNA was extracted from frozen unsorted cell fractions with the Qiagen DNeasy blood extraction kit. The CDR3 spans 17 residues, from the cysteine through the phenylalanine. The sequence is cut down to CDR3 DNA, 51 bases in frame from base 1. CDR1 and CDR2 were assigned from the germline V gene as SGHTA and FQGNSA. V trim: 5 bases; J trim: 0 bases; unmatched bases: 11.

The TCR sequence derives from a man between 60 and 70 years old with celiac disease on a gluten-free diet. The rearrangement combines TRBV7-2 with TRBJ1-2; 8 central bases correspond to TRBD1. Source material: lymphocytes from the gut lamina propria. This sample's cell subset or site label indicates: lamina propria cell (LPC) fraction of small intestinal biopsy. The sequenced DNA: TGTGCCAGCAGCCCCCGACAGGGGACCATTACTAACTATGGCTACACCTTC. It codes for CASSPRQGTITNYGYTF.